A selection of T cell receptor beta chains follows, all from one sample in a study of control samples from healthy donors and cancer patients. The repertoire was sequenced with immunoSEQ multiplex PCR; TCRdb's copy has only in-frame clones and lacks some. The sample contains over 150,000 clones, roughly 94% of which appear only once. The sample consisted of PBMCs. The source of these receptors is a man between 60 and 70 years old with colorectal cancer. Each CDR3 is given with its conserved first and last residue.

TRBV19	CASSMIEGGRETQYF
TRBV4-3	CASSHDGTGNYEQYF
TRBV19	CASSILPQETQYF
TRBV4-3	CASSVRVWDSSSGANVLTF
TRBV30	CAWSGLQGNYNEQFF
TRBV5-1	CASSAGQGFTEAFF
TRBV18	CASSPLGGANYGYTF
TRBV24-1	CASRGGDPYEQYF
TRBV4-2	CASSQELLAQSYEQYF
TRBV6-5	CASSRTGFSYGYTF
TRBV2	CASSENDPGEQYF
TRBV27	CASSLRQYTEAFF
TRBV4-3	CASSQGLVSYEQYF
TRBV12-3/TRBV12-4	CASSKAGATEAFF
TRBV18	CASSPAGQQTQETQYF
TRBV3-1/TRBV3-2	CASGQGRHSNQPQHF
TRBV4-1	CASSQDRAPDTQYF
TRBV4-1	CASSRSTGRRVEGYTF
TRBV29-1	CSVLRDRGGEQYF
TRBV6-6	CASSRERNTEAFF
TRBV28	CASTPDQETQYF
TRBV2	CASSGQSGTQYF
TRBV19	CASSTGGVTETQYF
TRBV7-9	CASSFRATGELFF
TRBV3-1/TRBV3-2	CASSRQGVNYGYTF
TRBV7-2	CASSLVGGGLAYEQYF
TRBV10-3	CAISEGSGELFF
TRBV3-1/TRBV3-2	CASSKSGTYEQYF
TRBV11-2	CASSPGVHYGYTF
TRBV5-1	CASSFGENTEAFF
TRBV7-9	CASSTTANTEAFF
TRBV30	CAWSFGTGKRGEQYF
TRBV27	CASSLLRGVAHGYTF
TRBV12-3/TRBV12-4	CASRQGQTYEQYF
TRBV30	CAWSAGGREQFF
TRBV3-1/TRBV3-2	CASSQELLREQYF
TRBV28	CASSLGTVTAYNSPLHF
TRBV7-9	CASSSDRYGNQPQHF
TRBV20-1	CSASPGGGYTF
TRBV12-3/TRBV12-4	CASTGDGHAEAFF